The 21 T cell receptor beta chains presented below share a single source sample, sequenced in a study of cytomegalovirus exposure and HLA in healthy donors. PCR involved 60 Vbeta and 13 Jbeta primers. Produced via immunoSEQ multiplex PCR; TCRdb's table is partial and in-frame only. The sample yields some 150,000 clones, 70% to 90% seen once. The sample comprised PBMCs. These TCRs come from a woman between 40 and 50 years old in good health and CMV-seropositive.

The genes are TRBV5-6 and TRBJ2-7; 9 nucleotides agree with TRBD2. In germline, CDR1 is SGHDT, CDR2 YYEEEE. Trimming cost V 4 bases and J 2 bases; bases outside gene matches: 4. The length of the CDR3 is 14 residues. The CDR3 sequence is CASSPTSGPYEQYF. The CDR3 region has the DNA TGTGCCAGCAGCCCGACTAGCGGTCCCTACGAGCAGTACTTC.

This clone showed up just a few times. V is TRBV27 and J is TRBJ2-7; tentative D call: TRBD2 (7 bases). With 8 bases removed from V and 3 bases from J, the gap between germline ends came to 14 bases. There are 13 residues in the CDR3. Germline V CDR1 and CDR2: MNHEY, SMNVEV (reference sequence). CDR3 in DNA: TGTGCCAGCCGCGGCGGGGGCCGCTACGAGCAGTACTTC. Protein: CASRGGGRYEQYF.

The chain carries TRBV27 and TRBJ2-7, with D possibly being TRBD1 (6 bases). The germline V and J ends were trimmed by 0 bases and 3 bases, with 9 bases remaining between them. The CDR3 extends over 14 amino acids. In germline, CDR1 is MNHEY, CDR2 SMNVEV (reference sequence). The CDR3 protein is CASSLSTRGYEQYF. CDR3 in DNA: TGTGCCAGCAGTTTATCGACCAGGGGCTACGAGCAGTACTTC.

The chain combines TRBV25-1 with TRBJ1-1; 12 nucleotides line up with TRBD1. Trimming took 6 bases from V and 6 from J; bases not matched to a gene: 11. The CDR3 sequence is 16 residues long. Germline lookup yields CDR1 MGHDK and CDR2 SYGVNS. The CDR3 DNA follows: TGTGCCAGCAGCCCTCCTTGGGGACAGGGGGCGCCTGAAGCTTTCTTT. Translated, it gives CASSPPWGQGAPEAFF. The whole variable domain, remainder taken from reference TRBV25-1 and TRBJ1-1, is EADIYQTPRYLVIGTGKKITLECSQTMGHDKMYWYQQDPGMELHLIHYSYGVNSTEKGDLSSESTVSRIRTEHFPLTLESARPSHTSQYLCASSPPWGQGAPEAFFGQGTRLTVV.

DNA for the CDR3: TGCGCCAGCAGCCAAGATAGCGGGAGGAATACCGGGGAGCTGTTTTTT. This translates into CASSQDSGRNTGELFF. The chain has TRBV4-1 and TRBJ2-2, with 10 positions matching TRBD2. CDR3 length equals 16 residues. Looked up from germline, CDR1 is MGHRA and CDR2 is YSYEKL. V lost 0 bases, J lost 5 bases, and 3 bases stayed unmatched.

The chain couples TRBV25-1 to TRBJ1-2; TRBD1 aligns across 11 bases. With V trimmed by 9 bases and J by 7 bases, 10 bases remained unmatched. CDR3 length equals 14 residues. Germline V gene lookup returns CDR1 MGHDK and CDR2 SYGVNS. This CDR3 reads CASNLGQGAGGYTF. CDR3 DNA: TGTGCCAGTAACCTCGGACAGGGGGCGGGTGGCTACACCTTC.

This clone was seen a handful of times. The V and J genes are TRBV19 and TRBJ2-7; no clear D. The CDR3 covers 12 residues. Trimming took 6 bases from V and 6 from J, leaving 12 bases between them. Germline loops: CDR1 LNHDA, CDR2 SQIVND (reference sequence). Here the CDR3 reads CASSVGPREQYF. DNA of the CDR3: TGTGCCAGTAGCGTCGGTCCCCGCGAGCAGTACTTC.

This rearrangement joins TRBV9 to TRBJ1-2; TRBD1 agrees at 9 bases. J gave up 3 bases and V 4 bases, and 7 bases lay outside the gene matches. The CDR3 covers 15 residues. Per germline, CDR1 SGDLS and CDR2 YYNGEE. In nucleotides, the CDR3 is TGTGCCAGCAGCCACACAGGGGGCCGGGACTATGGCTACACCTTC. It encodes CASSHTGGRDYGYTF. Full variable domain (rest looked up from reference TRBV9 and TRBJ1-2): DSGVTQTPKHLITATGQRVTLRCSPRSGDLSVYWYQQSLDQGLQFLIQYYNGEERAKGNILERFSAQQFPDLHSELNLSSLELGDSALYFCASSHTGGRDYGYTFGSGTRLTVV.

V is TRBV28 and J is TRBJ2-3; 10 bases align to TRBD2. This CDR3 is 16 amino acids long. Per germline, CDR1 MDHEN and CDR2 SYDVKM. After removal of 4 bases from V and 5 bases from J, the junction contained 9 bases not matched to a gene. CDR3 in DNA: TGTGCCAGCAGTTCCCCACTAGCGGGATCGAGAGATACGCAGTATTTT. Translating gives CASSSPLAGSRDTQYF.

This clone was counted once. This rearrangement joins TRBV2 to TRBJ1-4; maybe TRBD1 (6 bases). Trimming took off 9 bases at V and 7 bases at J, with 18 bases between the two ends. The length of the CDR3 is 14 residues. The germline gives CDR1 SNHLY, CDR2 FYNNEI. The CDR3, as DNA: TGTGCCAGTCGGTCCCCGACAGGAGGTGAAAAACTGTTTTTT. Encoded protein: CASRSPTGGEKLFF.

V and J are TRBV2 and TRBJ1-5; D possibly corresponds to TRBD1 (6 bases). Germline assignment: CDR1 SNHLY and CDR2 FYNNEI. The CDR3 loop spans 12 amino acids. The V gene lost 5 bases and the J gene lost 6 bases, with 8 bases spanning the gap. The CDR3 reads CASSTGSQPQHF. The CDR3 DNA reads TGTGCCAGCAGTACAGGGAGTCAGCCCCAGCATTTT.

The genes are TRBV5-5 and TRBJ1-2; D is ambiguous. The CDR3 is 13 residues long. Germline lookup yields CDR1 SGHKS and CDR2 YYEKEE (reference sequence). The germline V and J ends were trimmed by 0 bases and 1 base, with 4 bases remaining between them. The CDR3 DNA is TGTGCCAGCAGCTTGGCCATTAACTATGGCTACACCTTC. Its protein product is CASSLAINYGYTF.

The chain employs TRBV27 and TRBJ1-1; D unclear. This CDR3 region has 14 residues. V lost 3 bases, J lost 1 base, and 9 bases lay in between. Germline V gene lookup returns CDR1 MNHEY and CDR2 SMNVEV (reference sequence). As DNA, the CDR3 is TGTGCCAGCAGTTTTGGAGCCCAGAACACTGAAGCTTTCTTT. It is translated as CASSFGAQNTEAFF.

The genes are TRBV5-4 and TRBJ2-2, with TRBD2 matching over 9 bases. J lost 4 bases, V lost 3 bases, and 7 bases had no gene match. The CDR3 covers 16 residues. Germline values: CDR1 SGHNT, CDR2 YYREEE (reference sequence). The CDR3 region is CASSSYSGSTTGELFF. The DNA of the CDR3 is TGTGCCAGCAGCTCCTATAGCGGGAGCACCACCGGGGAGCTGTTTTTT.

The V call is TRBV25-1, the J call TRBJ2-7, with no clear D. Germline lookup yields CDR1 MGHDK and CDR2 SYGVNS. This CDR3 has 11 amino acids. Between the trimmed V and J ends, which lost 4 bases and 1 base, there was a span of 2 bases. The CDR3 here is CASSVSYEQYF. In DNA, the CDR3 is TGTGCCAGCAGTGTATCCTACGAGCAGTACTTC.

This chain uses TRBV20-1 with TRBJ1-1, with D hard to call. CDR1 is DFQATT and CDR2 is SNEGSKA in the germline V gene (reference sequence). There are 9 residues in the CDR3. V lost 1 base and J 11 bases, leaving 5 bases between the germline ends. DNA for the CDR3: TGCAGTGCTAGAGGCGGGGCTTTCTTT. Its protein is CSARGGAFF.

This clone was detected only once. Germline is not matched at one junction end, which may reflect a read error. The chain couples TRBV2 to TRBJ2-2, with no clear D. The CDR3 covers 13 residues. CDR1 is SNHLY and CDR2 is FYNNEI in the germline V gene. In DNA form, the CDR3 reads TGTGCCAGCAGGGAAGACATCACCGGGGAGCTGTTTTTT. It specifies CASREDITGELFF.

CDR3 loop: CASSLQASTEAFF. As DNA, the CDR3 is TGTGCCAGCAGCCTACAGGCCTCAACTGAAGCTTTCTTT. The J gene is TRBJ1-1, the V gene TRBV25-1, with D perhaps TRBD1 (5 bases). The ends were cut back, 6 bases at V and 5 bases at J, with 13 bases in the middle. Germline V gene lookup returns CDR1 MGHDK and CDR2 SYGVNS. The CDR3 has 13 amino acids.

The genes are TRBV28 and TRBJ1-1; D not certain. The length of the CDR3 is 11 residues. CDR1 MDHEN and CDR2 SYDVKM come from the germline V gene. V shed 3 bases and J shed 12 bases, with 11 bases lying between them. CDR3: CASSLALLSFF. Written as DNA, the CDR3 is TGTGCCAGCAGTTTGGCCCTTTTGTCTTTCTTT. The full variable domain, completed using reference TRBV28 and TRBJ1-1, is DVKVTQSSRYLVKRTGEKVFLECVQDMDHENMFWYRQDPGLGLRLIYFSYDVKMKEKGDIPEGYSVSREKKERFSLILESASTNQTSMYLCASSLALLSFFGQGTRLTVV.

The gene calls are TRBV5-4 and TRBJ2-2, with a tentative D call TRBD2 (5 bases). Trimming shortened V by 7 bases and J by 4 bases, and 8 bases separated the two germline ends. Germline V gene lookup returns CDR1 SGHNT and CDR2 YYREEE (reference sequence). This CDR3 spans 12 amino acids. The CDR3 bases are TGTGCCAGCGTAGGGAGCACCGGGGAGCTGTTTTTT. Its translation: CASVGSTGELFF.

The chain employs TRBV30 and TRBJ2-3, with 9 bases lining up with TRBD1. Germline assignment: CDR1 GTSNPN and CDR2 SVGIG (reference sequence). The CDR3 is 15 amino acids. V lost 0 bases, J lost 5 bases, and 6 bases stayed unmatched. The CDR3 DNA reads TGTGCCTGGAGTGTAGGAACAGGGGGCTTAGATACGCAGTATTTT. As protein: CAWSVGTGGLDTQYF.